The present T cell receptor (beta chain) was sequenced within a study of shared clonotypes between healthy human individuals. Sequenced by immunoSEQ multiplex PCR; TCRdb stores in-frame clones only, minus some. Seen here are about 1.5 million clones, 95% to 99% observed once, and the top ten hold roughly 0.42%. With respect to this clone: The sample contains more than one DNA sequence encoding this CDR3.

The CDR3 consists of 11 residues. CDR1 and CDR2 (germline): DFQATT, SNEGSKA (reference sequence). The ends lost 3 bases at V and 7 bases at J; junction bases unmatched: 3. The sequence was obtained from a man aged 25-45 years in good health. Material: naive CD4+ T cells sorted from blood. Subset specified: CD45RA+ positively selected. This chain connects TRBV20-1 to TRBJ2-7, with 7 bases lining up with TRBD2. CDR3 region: CSARRGGEQYF. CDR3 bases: TGCAGTGCTAGGCGGGGAGGGGAGCAGTACTTC.